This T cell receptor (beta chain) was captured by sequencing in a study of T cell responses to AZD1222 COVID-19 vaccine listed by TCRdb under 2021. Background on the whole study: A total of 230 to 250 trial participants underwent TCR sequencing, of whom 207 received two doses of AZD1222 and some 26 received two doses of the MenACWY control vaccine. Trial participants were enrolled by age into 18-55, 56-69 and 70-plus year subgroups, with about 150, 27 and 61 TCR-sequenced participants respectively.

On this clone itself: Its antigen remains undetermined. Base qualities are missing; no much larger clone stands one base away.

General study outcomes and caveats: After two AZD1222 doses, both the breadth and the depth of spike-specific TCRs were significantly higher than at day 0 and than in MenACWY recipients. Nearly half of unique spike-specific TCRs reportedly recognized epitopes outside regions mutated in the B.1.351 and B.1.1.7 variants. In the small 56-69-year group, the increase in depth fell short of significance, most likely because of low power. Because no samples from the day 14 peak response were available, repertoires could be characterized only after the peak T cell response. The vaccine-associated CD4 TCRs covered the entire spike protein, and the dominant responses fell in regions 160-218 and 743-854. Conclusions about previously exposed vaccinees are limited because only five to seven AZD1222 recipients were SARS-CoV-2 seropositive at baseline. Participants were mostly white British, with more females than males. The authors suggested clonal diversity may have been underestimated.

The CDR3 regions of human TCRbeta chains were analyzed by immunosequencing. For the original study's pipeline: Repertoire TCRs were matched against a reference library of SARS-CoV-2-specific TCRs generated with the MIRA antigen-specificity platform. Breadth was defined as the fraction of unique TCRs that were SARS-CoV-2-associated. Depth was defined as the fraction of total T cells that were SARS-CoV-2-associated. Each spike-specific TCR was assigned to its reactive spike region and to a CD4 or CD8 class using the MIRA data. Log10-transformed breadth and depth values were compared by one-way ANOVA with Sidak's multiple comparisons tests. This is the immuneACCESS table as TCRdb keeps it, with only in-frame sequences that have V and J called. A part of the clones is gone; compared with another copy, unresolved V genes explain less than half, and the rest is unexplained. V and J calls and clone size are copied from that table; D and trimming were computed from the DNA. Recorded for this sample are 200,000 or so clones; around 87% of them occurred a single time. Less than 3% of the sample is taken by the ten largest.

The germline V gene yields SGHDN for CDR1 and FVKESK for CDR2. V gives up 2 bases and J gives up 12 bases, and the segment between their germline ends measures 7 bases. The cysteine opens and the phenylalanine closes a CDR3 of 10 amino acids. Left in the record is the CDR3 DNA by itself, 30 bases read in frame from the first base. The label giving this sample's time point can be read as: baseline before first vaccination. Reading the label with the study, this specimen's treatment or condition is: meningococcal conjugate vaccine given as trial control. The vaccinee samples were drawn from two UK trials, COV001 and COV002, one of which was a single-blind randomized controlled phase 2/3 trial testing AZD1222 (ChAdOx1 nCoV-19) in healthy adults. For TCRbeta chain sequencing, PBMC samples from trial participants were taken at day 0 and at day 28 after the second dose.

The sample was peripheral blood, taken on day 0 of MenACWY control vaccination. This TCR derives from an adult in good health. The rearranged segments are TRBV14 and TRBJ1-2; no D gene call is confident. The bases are TGTGCCAGCAGCCAAAACGGGGACACCTTC. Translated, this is CASSQNGDTF.